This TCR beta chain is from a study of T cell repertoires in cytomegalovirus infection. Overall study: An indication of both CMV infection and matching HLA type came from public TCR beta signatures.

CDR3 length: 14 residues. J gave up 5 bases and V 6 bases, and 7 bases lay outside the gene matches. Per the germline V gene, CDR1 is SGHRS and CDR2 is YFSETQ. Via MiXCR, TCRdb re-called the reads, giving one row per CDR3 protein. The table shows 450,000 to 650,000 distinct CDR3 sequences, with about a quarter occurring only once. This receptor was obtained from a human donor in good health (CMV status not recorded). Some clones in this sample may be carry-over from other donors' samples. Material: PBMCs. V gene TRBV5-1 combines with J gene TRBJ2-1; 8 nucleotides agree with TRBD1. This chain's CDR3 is CASTPGTGNNEQFF. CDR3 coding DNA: TGCGCCAGCACCCCTGGGACAGGTAACAATGAGCAGTTCTTC.